These T cell receptor beta chains were read from a single sample in a study of neoadjuvant anti-PD-1 for oral cavity cancer. This table comes from immunoSEQ multiplex PCR, and its TCRdb copy is limited to in-frame clones, with some not included. In the table there are fewer than 90,000 clones, more than 80% of which are singletons. This specimen was PBMCs, taken before nivolumab (anti-PD-1) treatment. These TCRs come from a person between 40 and 80 years old with oral cavity squamous cell carcinoma. CDR3s include the opening cysteine and the closing phenylalanine or tryptophan. A D gene is named only where the DNA matches it firmly. Only part of the rows carry a size: once, few, many, or a class if the clone is expanded.

j_call v_call d_call clone_size cdr3_nt cdr3_aa
TRBJ2-7 TRBV10-3 TRBD2 - TGTGCCATCAGTTACGCGGGGGCCTACGAGCAGTACTTC CAISYAGAYEQYF
TRBJ2-5 TRBV5-6 - - TGTGCCAGCAGCTTAGATTGGGGGGTAGACTTC CASSLDWGVDF
TRBJ1-1 TRBV9 - few TGTGCCAGCAGCGTAACGGCAGAGTGGAACACTGAAGCTTTCTTT CASSVTAEWNTEAFF
TRBJ1-5 TRBV5-8 TRBD1 - TGTGCCAGTCAGGGGGTGCGGAATCAGCCCCAGCATTTT CASQGVRNQPQHF
TRBJ2-3 TRBV5-4 - - TGTGCCAGCAGCTTGGATGAGGAACCTTTCACAGATACGCAGTATTTT CASSLDEEPFTDTQYF
TRBJ2-1 TRBV9 TRBD2 once TGTGCCAGCAGCCTGGGACTAGCGGAGTGGGGGAATGAGCAGTTCTTC CASSLGLAEWGNEQFF
TRBJ1-1 TRBV7-8 - - TGTGCCAGCAGCTTAGTGAGGGAGAACACTGAAGCTTTCTTT CASSLVRENTEAFF
TRBJ2-7 TRBV7-2 TRBD2 - TGTGCCAGCAGCTTAACGGGACTAGGAGATGAGGAGCAGTACTTC CASSLTGLGDEEQYF
TRBJ1-1 TRBV29-1 - - TGCAGCGTTGCGGAGACAGGGAACACTGAAGCTTTCTTT CSVAETGNTEAFF
TRBJ1-3 TRBV2 - - TGTGCCAGCAGTGAAGCGGGAGACTACTCTGGAAACACCATATATTTT CASSEAGDYSGNTIYF
TRBJ2-7 TRBV4-1 TRBD1 once TGCGCCAGCAGCCCCAACCAGGACAGGGAGCAGTACTTC CASSPNQDREQYF
TRBJ2-7 TRBV7-7 - medium-sized TGTGCTAGCAGCTCGGGAGTAGCCCCCTACGAGCAGTACTTC CASSSGVAPYEQYF
TRBJ2-7 TRBV29-1 - - TGCAGCGTTGTGACCGACTTGTGGGAGCAGTACTTC CSVVTDLWEQYF
TRBJ2-3 TRBV7-6 - medium-sized TGTGCCAGCAGCCCCCTGGGCAGCACCACAGATACGCAGTATTTT CASSPLGSTTDTQYF
TRBJ2-5 TRBV25-1 - - TGTGCCAGCACACCGGACGGATCAGAGACCCAGTACTTC CASTPDGSETQYF
TRBJ2-1 TRBV7-3 TRBD1 - TGTGCCAGCAGCCGCGGGACAGGGAACTACAATGAGCAGTTCTTC CASSRGTGNYNEQFF
TRBJ2-1 TRBV7-9 - - TGTGCCAGCAGCGCTGGAACATACAATGAGCAGTTCTTC CASSAGTYNEQFF
TRBJ1-3 TRBV19 - - TGTGCCAGTAGTAGGGGAGCCGCTGGAAACACCATATATTTT CASSRGAAGNTIYF
TRBJ1-1 TRBV30 - - TGTGCCTGGAGTGAATCCGCCGGCCACACTGAAGCTTTCTTT CAWSESAGHTEAFF
TRBJ2-7 TRBV4-2 - - TGTGCCAGCAGCCAGGTAGTGGGTGAGCAGTACTTC CASSQVVGEQYF
TRBJ1-3 TRBV6-5 - - TGTGCCAGCCGGTCCAGGGAGAGCAACACCATATATTTT CASRSRESNTIYF
TRBJ1-2 TRBV7-6 - - TGTGCCAGCAGCCCAGACAGAAACTATGGCTACACCTTC CASSPDRNYGYTF
TRBJ2-1 TRBV6-1 - - TGTGCCAGCAGTGCCCACCTGGCTAGCGTAGTCTACAATGAGCAGTTCTTC CASSAHLASVVYNEQFF
TRBJ2-2 TRBV7-7 - few TGTGCTAGCAGACCTACCACAGGGAACACCGGGGAGCTGTTTTTT CASRPTTGNTGELFF
TRBJ1-2 TRBV5-4 - few TGTGCCAGCAGCTTCTTCCCAGGATCCAACACCTTC CASSFFPGSNTF
TRBJ1-1 TRBV5-1 TRBD1 - TGCGCCAGCAGCTTGATCGCTTCAGGGGGAAACACTGAAGCTTTCTTT CASSLIASGGNTEAFF
TRBJ1-1 TRBV9 - - TGTGCCAGCAGCAATCTACAGGGAGTCACTGAAGCTTTCTTT CASSNLQGVTEAFF
TRBJ2-3 TRBV19 TRBD2 - TGTGCCAGTAGGTCCGGGACTACCTTCACAGATACGCAGTATTTT CASRSGTTFTDTQYF
TRBJ1-5 TRBV11-2 - few TGTGCCAGCAGCTATGAGGGCAGGGGTAATCAGCCCCAGCATTTT CASSYEGRGNQPQHF
TRBJ2-3 TRBV5-1 TRBD2 - TGCGCCAGCAGCCCACTAGCGGGAGACCTTAGCACAGATACGCAGTATTTT CASSPLAGDLSTDTQYF
TRBJ1-2 TRBV6-5 - - TGTGCCAGCGGCCCGCGGTTGTGGTATGGCTACACCTTC CASGPRLWYGYTF
TRBJ2-5 TRBV6-1 TRBD1 - TGTGCCACCTCCGAGACAGGGGGGGAGACCCAGTACTTC CATSETGGETQYF
TRBJ1-2 TRBV6-5 TRBD1 - TGTGCCAGCAGGTCCTCCGGGACAGGCTATGGCTACACCTTC CASRSSGTGYGYTF
TRBJ2-5 TRBV5-1 - - TGCGCCAGCAGCTTGCAAGGGGAAGAGACCCAGTACTTC CASSLQGEETQYF
TRBJ2-1 TRBV2 TRBD2 few TGTGCCAGCAGAGACCCGCTAGCGGCGGACAATGAGCAGTTCTTC CASRDPLAADNEQFF
TRBJ1-5 TRBV2 TRBD1 once TGTGCCAGCGGACAGGGTGTTGGAAATCAGCCCCAGCATTTT CASGQGVGNQPQHF
TRBJ1-1 TRBV30 - - TGTGCCTGGTCACGGAATGAAGCTTTCTTT CAWSRNEAFF
TRBJ2-5 TRBV2 - - TGTGCCAGCAGTGACGGGGCGCGGGAGACCCAGTACTTC CASSDGARETQYF
TRBJ2-3 TRBV5-1 TRBD2 - TGCGCCAGCAGCCACCTAGCGGGGGCAGATACGCAGTATTTT CASSHLAGADTQYF
TRBJ1-2 TRBV30 - - TGTGCCTGGATGGGGGGCAGGAACTATGGCTACACCTTC CAWMGGRNYGYTF
TRBJ1-1 TRBV6-1 - - TGTGCCACCGGGGGATCGGGGGGTAATACTGAAGCTTTCTTT CATGGSGGNTEAFF
TRBJ1-3 TRBV9 TRBD1 - TGTGCCAGCAGCGTCCTCGACGGCGGCAGGGGGAGCTCTGGAAACACCATATATTTT CASSVLDGGRGSSGNTIYF
TRBJ1-3 TRBV9 - - TGTGCCAGCAGCGTAGTGGGCAGCCTCGGAAACACCATATATTTT CASSVVGSLGNTIYF
TRBJ1-1 TRBV6-1 - once TGTGCCAGCAGTGTAGGGCTGGCGAACACTGAAGCTTTCTTT CASSVGLANTEAFF
TRBJ2-1 TRBV29-1 TRBD2 - TGCAGCGTTGAGGGAGGGCCGGATCGGGTCAATGAGCAGTTCTTC CSVEGGPDRVNEQFF
TRBJ1-2 TRBV4-1 TRBD1 - TGCGCCAGCAGCCGCCAGGGGGATGATCTCCACACCTTC CASSRQGDDLHTF
TRBJ2-3 TRBV4-2 TRBD2 - TGTGCCAGCAGCCAAGAACTAGCGGGCACAGATACGCAGTATTTT CASSQELAGTDTQYF
TRBJ2-5 TRBV5-1 - - TGCGCCAGCAGCTTGGGAATACAAGAGACCCAGTACTTC CASSLGIQETQYF
TRBJ1-2 TRBV10-2 - - TGCGCCAGCAGTGAGGGTAACTATGGCTACACCTTC CASSEGNYGYTF
TRBJ1-5 TRBV11-2 - - TGTGCCAGCAGCTTAGAGGCAGGCAATCAGCCCCAGCATTTT CASSLEAGNQPQHF